This T cell receptor (beta chain) was sequenced in a study of blood T cell repertoires in COVID-19. Produced via immunoSEQ multiplex PCR; TCRdb's table is partial and in-frame only. The repertoire consists of about 200,000 clones, with about 90% occurring once and the leading ten covering 3.5% to 4.5%. CDR1 and CDR2 from the germline V gene are ENHRY and SYGVKD. CDR3 length: 13 residues. Trimming cost V 3 bases and J 4 bases, with 9 bases left between them. Participants had their cohort set by participant-reported clinical history. This receptor was taken from a woman younger than 45 with acute COVID-19. The sample consisted of PBMCs or T cells enriched from blood (not recorded which). The chain couples TRBV10-3 to TRBJ1-2; D gene unclear. CDR3 amino acids: CAISDPVTYGYTF. The CDR3 DNA reads as TGTGCCATCAGTGACCCGGTCACCTATGGCTACACCTTC.